Listed below are T cell receptor beta chains from one sample, sequenced in a study of cytomegalovirus exposure and HLA in healthy donors. Measured with immunoSEQ multiplex PCR; TCRdb has only the in-frame clones, and not every one. This sample has more than 90,000 clones, with around 75% found just once. Material: PBMCs. These receptors originate from a man aged 50 to 60 in good health and CMV-seronegative. CDR3s include the opening cysteine and the closing phenylalanine or tryptophan. Each record gives: clone size, V gene, J gene, D gene, CDR3 protein, CDR3 DNA. A D gene is named only where the DNA matches it firmly. Clone sizes are given selectively: once, few, many, or a class where the clone is expanded.

-,TRBV19,TRBJ1-5,-,CASTNRGWPQHF,TGTGCCAGTACCAATAGGGGTTGGCCCCAGCATTTT
-,TRBV7-9,TRBJ2-2,-,CASNPGDRSAGELFF,TGTGCCAGCAACCCCGGAGACAGGTCAGCCGGGGAGCTGTTTTTT
-,TRBV28,TRBJ2-3,TRBD2,CASSLSSGRGDTQYF,TGTGCCAGCAGTTTGTCTAGCGGGAGGGGGGATACGCAGTATTTT
-,TRBV5-6,TRBJ1-4,-,CASRLTGYGKLFF,TGTGCCAGCAGACTGACAGGTTATGGAAAACTGTTTTTT
-,TRBV28,TRBJ2-7,-,CASSPGGSPYEQYF,TGTGCCAGCAGTCCGGGGGGCAGCCCCTACGAGCAGTACTTC
-,TRBV2,TRBJ1-3,TRBD1,CASSGQGQIGNTIYF,TGTGCCAGCAGTGGACAGGGCCAAATTGGAAACACCATATATTTT
few,TRBV7-9,TRBJ1-1,-,CASSLALGQNTEAFF,TGTGCCAGCAGCTTAGCCCTGGGCCAGAACACTGAAGCTTTCTTT
-,TRBV29-1,TRBJ2-2,TRBD1,CSVSPPGTGNTGELFF,TGCAGCGTAAGTCCTCCCGGGACAGGGAACACCGGGGAGCTGTTTTTT
-,TRBV2,TRBJ2-3,-,CASSDVGLSTDTQYF,TGTGCCAGCAGTGATGTGGGGCTGAGCACAGATACGCAGTATTTT
-,TRBV14,TRBJ2-7,-,CASSHLTAGNGEQYF,TGTGCCAGCAGCCACCTCACCGCGGGCAACGGCGAGCAGTACTTC
few,TRBV30,TRBJ1-5,-,CAWSVGGNQPQHF,TGTGCCTGGAGTGTGGGCGGCAATCAGCCCCAGCATTTT
-,TRBV2,TRBJ1-1,-,CAPRGRMNTEAFF,TGTGCCCCCCGGGGAAGGATGAACACTGAAGCTTTCTTT
few,TRBV7-8,TRBJ2-7,-,CASSLETGISYEQYF,TGTGCCAGCAGCTTAGAAACAGGGATCAGCTACGAGCAGTACTTC
-,TRBV28,TRBJ2-7,-,CASSSPRRGGDEQYF,TGTGCCAGCAGTTCCCCCCGGCGGGGTGGGGACGAGCAGTACTTC
-,TRBV20-1,TRBJ2-4,-,CSGVAKNIQYF,TGCAGTGGAGTGGCCAAAAACATTCAGTACTTC
-,TRBV28,TRBJ1-2,TRBD1,CASSSQGQGSFGYTF,TGTGCCAGCAGTTCCCAAGGACAGGGTTCGTTCGGCTACACCTTC
-,TRBV7-9,TRBJ1-6,TRBD1,CASSLEDREGNSPLHF,TGTGCCAGCAGCTTAGAGGACAGGGAGGGTAATTCACCCCTCCACTTT
-,TRBV19,TRBJ2-7,-,CASSLKGGFYEQYF,TGTGCCAGTAGTCTAAAGGGGGGGTTCTACGAGCAGTACTTC
-,TRBV6-1,TRBJ2-5,TRBD1,CASTRDRAKTQYF,TGTGCCAGCACCCGGGACAGGGCGAAGACCCAGTACTTC
-,TRBV5-1,TRBJ2-5,-,CASSSDSQEAQYF,TGCGCCAGCAGCTCGGACAGCCAAGAGGCCCAGTACTTC
-,TRBV2,TRBJ1-6,-,CASSEQGLRSPLHF,TGTGCCAGCAGTGAACAGGGTCTTCGTTCACCCCTCCACTTT
once,TRBV30,TRBJ2-1,-,CAWSVQGPSNEQFF,TGTGCCTGGAGTGTCCAGGGTCCTTCCAATGAGCAGTTCTTC
-,TRBV7-8,TRBJ2-7,TRBD1,CASSRLDRAYEQYF,TGTGCCAGCAGCCGGCTCGACAGGGCCTACGAGCAGTACTTC
-,TRBV10-3,TRBJ1-5,-,CAIRQGFNQPQHF,TGTGCCATCAGGCAGGGCTTCAATCAGCCCCAGCATTTT
few,TRBV2,TRBJ2-6,-,CASSGGLSGANVLTF,TGTGCCAGCAGTGGGGGGCTCTCTGGGGCCAACGTCCTGACTTTC
-,TRBV29-1,TRBJ1-2,-,CSLERVDGYTF,TGCAGCTTGGAGAGGGTGGATGGCTACACCTTC
-,TRBV4-1,TRBJ2-7,-,CASSPLGQSEQYF,TGCGCCAGCAGCCCTCTGGGGCAAAGCGAGCAGTACTTC
-,TRBV5-4,TRBJ1-4,-,CASSALDSPVGEKLFF,TGTGCCAGCAGCGCACTGGACAGTCCGGTCGGTGAAAAACTGTTTTTT
-,TRBV10-3,TRBJ1-1,TRBD1,CAIRPGQGEAFF,TGTGCCATCAGGCCGGGACAGGGCGAAGCTTTCTTT